The clone carrying this TCR beta chain was picked up a small number of times. A single record per CDR3 protein comes from TCRdb applying MiXCR to the RT-PCR reads. Here the sample spans about 680,000 distinct CDR3 sequences, 14% being singletons. This CDR3 spans 14 amino acids. Germline V CDR1 and CDR2: GTSNPN, SVGIG (reference sequence). The V and J ends lost 4 bases and 0 bases respectively, with 12 bases between them. Material for sequencing was memory CD4+ T cells from blood. The source is a female donor in good health, serving as a healthy control. This sequence joins TRBV30 and TRBJ1-1, with unresolved D. CDR3 in amino acids: CAWTTGPMNTEAFF. The CDR3 DNA follows: TGTGCCTGGACAACGGGTCCCATGAACACTGAAGCTTTCTTT.